Each of the 9 T cell receptor beta chains below was sequenced from the same sample in a study of blood T cells in healthy people across ages. For the second PCR, which ran for about 7 to 12 cycles, a sample-barcoded 5' primer and a J-beta primer mix were used. TCRdb called the 5' RACE reads again in MiXCR, with one record for every CDR3 protein. Of 850,000 to 1,100,000 distinct CDR3 sequences in the sample, more than 30% were seen once. The sample comprised blood. The receptors were gathered from a man aged 18 to 30 in good health.

This clonotype was recorded a few times. The chain carries TRBV7-2 and TRBJ2-3; D possibly corresponds to TRBD2 (6 bases). V gave up 9 bases and J gave up 5 bases, with 21 bases separating them. The CDR3 consists of 15 residues. Germline lookup yields CDR1 SGHTA and CDR2 FQGNSA. As DNA, the CDR3 is TGTGCCAGTGTTCCGGGACTCAGCTTTGAAGATACGCAGTATTTT. This gives the protein CASVPGLSFEDTQYF.

J is TRBJ2-1 and V is TRBV5-1; D is perhaps TRBD1 or TRBD2 (5 bases each). The CDR3 length is 15 residues. V shed 4 bases and J shed 2 bases, with 13 bases lying between them. Per germline, CDR1 SGHRS and CDR2 YFSETQ. Here the CDR3 reads CASSAAGTAYNEQFF. DNA of the CDR3: TGCGCCAGCAGCGCAGCCGGGACCGCCTACAATGAGCAGTTCTTC. Drawing the rest from reference TRBV5-1 and TRBJ2-1, the complete variable domain is KAGVTQTPRYLIKTRGQQVTLSCSPISGHRSVSWYQQTPGQGLQFLFEYFSETQRNKGNFPGRFSGRQFSNSRSEMNVSTLELGDSALYLCASSAAGTAYNEQFFGPGTRLTVL.

The gene calls are TRBV4-3 and TRBJ2-7, with TRBD2 as a possible D gene (5 bases). This CDR3 has 15 residues. V lost 2 bases and J 4 bases, leaving 15 bases between the germline ends. The germline gives CDR1 LGHNA, CDR2 YSLEER. The CDR3 is CASSQTLSPGYEQYF. The CDR3 nucleotides are TGCGCCAGCAGCCAAACCCTTAGCCCGGGGTACGAGCAGTACTTC.

There are a few counts of this clonotype. The rearrangement uses TRBV19 and TRBJ2-3, with D possibly TRBD1 on 5 matching bases. The CDR3 length is 14 residues. CDR1 and CDR2 from the germline V gene are LNHDA and SQIVND (reference sequence). V shed 5 bases and J shed 3 bases, with 12 bases lying between them. CDR3 loop: CASSERPGTDTQYF. In nucleotides, the CDR3 is TGTGCCAGTAGTGAGAGGCCAGGGACAGATACGCAGTATTTT.

The chain recombines TRBV10-3 with TRBJ2-1; a possible D gene is TRBD1 (5 bases). The tail of the sequence fits TRBJ2-7 better, so the J call may be wrong. The CDR3 covers 13 residues. CDR1 and CDR2 from the germline V gene are ENHRY and SYGVKD. CDR3 sequence: CAISEDSYNEQYF. CDR3 sequence (DNA): TGTGCCATCAGTGAAGACAGCTACAATGAGCAGTACTTC.

This clonotype occurred once. At one of its ends the junction is not consistent with the germline gene, which may arise from a read error. The V gene is TRBV7-2, the J gene TRBJ2-3, with D perhaps matching TRBD2 (6 bases). The CDR3 length is 11 residues. Germline V gives CDR1 SGHTA, CDR2 FQGNSA. The CDR3 is CAGSPRGTQYF. The CDR3 DNA follows: TGTGCCGGCAGCCCACGGGGGACGCAGTATTTT.

The V and J genes are TRBV5-1 and TRBJ1-1; D may be TRBD1 (5 bases). Per the germline V gene, CDR1 is SGHRS and CDR2 is YFSETQ. V lost 6 bases and J 5 bases, leaving 26 bases between the germline ends. The CDR3 has 17 amino acids. The CDR3 coding sequence is TGCGCCAGCACCAAGGCCCAGGGAGTCCCCCCCGGAACTGAAGCTTTCTTT. Translated, it gives CASTKAQGVPPGTEAFF.

Only a few counts were recorded for this clonotype. V usage is TRBV14 and J usage is TRBJ2-3; possible D gene TRBD1, 5 bases. Trimming pared 1 base from V and 1 base from J, leaving 9 bases between. The V gene's germline CDR1 is SGHDN and CDR2 FVKESK. The CDR3 runs to 15 residues. The CDR3 DNA follows: TGTGCCAGCAGCCAAGTTGTAGGGGGCACAGATACGCAGTATTTT. This translates into CASSQVVGGTDTQYF.

This chain connects TRBV9 to TRBJ1-2; TRBD1 aligns across 10 bases. The CDR3 contains 16 residues. Germline lookup yields CDR1 SGDLS and CDR2 YYNGEE. V lost 4 bases, J lost 4 bases, and 10 bases stayed unmatched. The CDR3, as DNA: TGTGCCAGCAGCAAGACAGGGGGCGAGCTTATCTATGGCTACACCTTC. Translation: CASSKTGGELIYGYTF.